This TCR beta chain was identified in a study of T cell responses to AZD1222 COVID-19 vaccine. The study's findings and limits: Spike regions recognized by vaccine-associated CD4 TCRs spanned the protein, led by 160-218 and 743-854.

The CDR3 covers 13 residues. Germline CDR1 and CDR2: MNHEY and SVGAGI. V lost 6 bases, J lost 2 bases, and 7 bases lay in between. The method was immunoSEQ multiplex PCR; TCRdb's version includes in-frame clones alone and lacks a portion of them. The sample has around 180,000 clones, approximately 90% seen once. To note about this clone: Its specificity is not known.

The sequencing here drew on peripheral blood, taken on day 0 of AZD1222 vaccination. The TCR was taken from an adult in good health. The chain joins TRBV6-5 to TRBJ2-2; D remains unclear. CDR3 residues: CASRGSNTGELFF. In nucleotides, the CDR3 is TGTGCCAGCAGGGGCAGCAACACCGGGGAGCTGTTTTTT.